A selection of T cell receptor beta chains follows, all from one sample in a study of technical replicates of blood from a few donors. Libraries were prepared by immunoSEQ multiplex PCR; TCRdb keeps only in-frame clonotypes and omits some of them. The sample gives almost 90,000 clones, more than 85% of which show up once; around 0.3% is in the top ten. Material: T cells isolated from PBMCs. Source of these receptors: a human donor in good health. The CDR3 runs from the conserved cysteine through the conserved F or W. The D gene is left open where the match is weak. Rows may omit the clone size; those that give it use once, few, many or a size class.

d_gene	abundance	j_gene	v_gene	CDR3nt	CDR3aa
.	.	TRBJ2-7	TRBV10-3	TGTGCCATCAGTGAGTCAGGGGGCTCCTACGAGCAGTACTTC	CAISESGGSYEQYF
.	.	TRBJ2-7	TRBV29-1	TGCAGCGTTTTTACAACTATTACCTACGAGCAGTACTTC	CSVFTTITYEQYF
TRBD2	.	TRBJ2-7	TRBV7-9	TGTGCCAGCAGCTTAAGCGGGAGTGGTAACGAGCAGTACTTC	CASSLSGSGNEQYF
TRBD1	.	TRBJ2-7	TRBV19	TGTGCCAGTAGTATTAACCGGGACAGGGTCGGCGAGCAGTACTTC	CASSINRDRVGEQYF
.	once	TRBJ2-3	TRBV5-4	TGTGCCAGCAGCTTGGAGGGGCCCTATACGCAGTATTTT	CASSLEGPYTQYF
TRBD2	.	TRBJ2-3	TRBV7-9	TGTGCCAGCAGCTTGGGCCCAGCGGGAGGAACAGATACGCAGTATTTT	CASSLGPAGGTDTQYF
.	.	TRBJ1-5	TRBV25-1	TGTGCCAGCAGTGAATGGGGGGGGTATCAGCCCCAGCATTTT	CASSEWGGYQPQHF
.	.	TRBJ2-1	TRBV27	TGTGCCAGCAGTTTAGAGCGCGGGGCCTACAATGAGCAGTTCTTC	CASSLERGAYNEQFF
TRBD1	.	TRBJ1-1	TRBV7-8	TGTGCCAGCAGCCTCTCGACCGGGACAGGGGTCACTGAAGCTTTCTTT	CASSLSTGTGVTEAFF
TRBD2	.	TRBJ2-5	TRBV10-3	TGTGCCATCAGGGCTAGCGGCCAAGAGACCCAGTACTTC	CAIRASGQETQYF
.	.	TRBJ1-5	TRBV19	TGTGCCAGTAGTATTGGGGACTCCTTTGGCAATCAGCCCCAGCATTTT	CASSIGDSFGNQPQHF
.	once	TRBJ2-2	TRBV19	TGTGCCAGTAGTTCCCAGGGTGTTACCGGGGAGCTGTTTTTT	CASSSQGVTGELFF
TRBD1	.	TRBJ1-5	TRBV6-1	TGTGCCAGCACCTTGACAGGGAATCAGCCCCAGCATTTT	CASTLTGNQPQHF
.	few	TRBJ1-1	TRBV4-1	TGCGCCAGCAGCCGGGGGCAGAACACTGAAGCTTTCTTT	CASSRGQNTEAFF
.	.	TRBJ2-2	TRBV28	TGTGCCAGCAGTCAAATAAAGGGGGTGGGCACCGGGGAGCTGTTTTTT	CASSQIKGVGTGELFF
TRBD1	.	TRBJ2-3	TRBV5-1	TGCGCCAGCACCCTAGAATTGCAGGGGGATGGCACAGATACGCAGTATTTT	CASTLELQGDGTDTQYF
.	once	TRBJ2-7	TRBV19	TGTGCCAGTAGGAAGGACTATGGGGAGCAGTACTTC	CASRKDYGEQYF
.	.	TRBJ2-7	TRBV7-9	TGTGCCAGCAGTCTGACTGTACTAAGCTCCTACGAGCAGTACTTC	CASSLTVLSSYEQYF
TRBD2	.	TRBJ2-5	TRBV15	TGTGCCACCAGCGGAACGAGCGGGGGCGTGGAGACCCAGTACTTC	CATSGTSGGVETQYF
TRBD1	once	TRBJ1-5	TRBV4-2	TGTGCCAGCAGCCAAGAGACGGCGACAGGGAATCAGCCCCAGCATTTT	CASSQETATGNQPQHF
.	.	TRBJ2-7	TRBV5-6	TGTGCCAGCAGCTTCGGGAATTCCTACGAGCAGTACTTC	CASSFGNSYEQYF
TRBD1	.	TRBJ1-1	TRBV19	TGTGCCAGTAGTTCTCAGACAGGGATCACTGAAGCTTTCTTT	CASSSQTGITEAFF
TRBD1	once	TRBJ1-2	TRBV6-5	TGTGCCAGCAGTTACCCGGTCAGGACAGGAACTTATGGCTACACCTTC	CASSYPVRTGTYGYTF
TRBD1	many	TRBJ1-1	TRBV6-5	TGTGCCAGCAGGACCCGACAGGGAAACACTGAAGCTTTCTTT	CASRTRQGNTEAFF
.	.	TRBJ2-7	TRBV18	TGTGCCAGCTCACCGACCCGGGAGTACTCCTACGAGCAGTACTTC	CASSPTREYSYEQYF
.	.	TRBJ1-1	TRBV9	TGTGCCAGCAGCGGTCAGGGCACTGAAGCTTTCTTT	CASSGQGTEAFF
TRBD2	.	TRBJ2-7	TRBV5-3	TGTGCCAGAAGCTCGGGGACTAGCGGGAGGTTAGACTACGAGCAGTACTTC	CARSSGTSGRLDYEQYF
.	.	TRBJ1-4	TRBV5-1	TGCGCCAGCAGCTTCGGGCAGGGTAATGAAAAACTGTTTTTT	CASSFGQGNEKLFF
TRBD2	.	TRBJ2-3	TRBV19	TGTGCCAGTAGTATCGGACTAGCGGGACCTACAGATACGCAGTATTTT	CASSIGLAGPTDTQYF
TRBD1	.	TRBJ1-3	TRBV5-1	TGCGCCAGCAGCTTAGGGACAGGGAACCTTATCTCTGGAAACACCATATATTTT	CASSLGTGNLISGNTIYF
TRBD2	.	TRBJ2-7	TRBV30	TGTGCCTGGACGGGGGGACTAGCGGGGACCTACGAGCAGTACTTC	CAWTGGLAGTYEQYF
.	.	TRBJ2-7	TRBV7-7	TGTGCCAGCAGCGCGGGACCGGGGGACGAGCAGTACTTC	CASSAGPGDEQYF
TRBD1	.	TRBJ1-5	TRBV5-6	TGTGCCAGCAGCCCGAACCGGGACAGATTTCAGCCCCAGCATTTT	CASSPNRDRFQPQHF
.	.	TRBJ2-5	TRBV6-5	TGTGCCAGCAGTTACGGGGCTAGCGTCTGGGAGACCCAGTACTTC	CASSYGASVWETQYF
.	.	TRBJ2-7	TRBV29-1	TGCAGCGTTGAAGACACAGTGGGGAGAACCTACGAGCAGTACTTC	CSVEDTVGRTYEQYF
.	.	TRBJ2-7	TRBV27	TGTGCCAATTCGGACATCGCTTGCTACGGGCAGTACTTC	CANSDIACYGQYF
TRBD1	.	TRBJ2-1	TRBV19	TGTGCCAGTAGCCCGGGACAGGGGGCTAGTAATGAGCAGTTCTTC	CASSPGQGASNEQFF
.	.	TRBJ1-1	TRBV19	TGTGCCAGTAGGATGGCTGTGAACACTGAAGCTTTCTTT	CASRMAVNTEAFF
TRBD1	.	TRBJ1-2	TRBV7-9	TGTGCCAGCAGCTTACTCCAGGGGGCCTATGGCTACACCTTC	CASSLLQGAYGYTF